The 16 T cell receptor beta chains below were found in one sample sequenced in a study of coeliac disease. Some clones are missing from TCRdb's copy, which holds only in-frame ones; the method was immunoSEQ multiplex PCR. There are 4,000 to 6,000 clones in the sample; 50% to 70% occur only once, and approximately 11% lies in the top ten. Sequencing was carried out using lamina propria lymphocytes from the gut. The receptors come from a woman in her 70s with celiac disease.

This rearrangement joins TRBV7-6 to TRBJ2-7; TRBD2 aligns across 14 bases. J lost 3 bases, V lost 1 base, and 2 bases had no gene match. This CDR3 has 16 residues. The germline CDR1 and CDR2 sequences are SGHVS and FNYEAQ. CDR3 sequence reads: CASSLGTSGGYYEQYF. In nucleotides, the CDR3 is TGTGCCAGCAGCTTAGGGACTAGCGGGGGGTACTACGAGCAGTACTTC.

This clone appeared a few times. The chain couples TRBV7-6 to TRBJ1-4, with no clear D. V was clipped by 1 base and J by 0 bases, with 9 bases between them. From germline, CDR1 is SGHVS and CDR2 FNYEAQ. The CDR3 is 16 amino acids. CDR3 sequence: CASSLVPRATNEKLFF. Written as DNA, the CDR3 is TGTGCCAGCAGCTTAGTCCCGAGGGCAACTAATGAAAAACTGTTTTTT.

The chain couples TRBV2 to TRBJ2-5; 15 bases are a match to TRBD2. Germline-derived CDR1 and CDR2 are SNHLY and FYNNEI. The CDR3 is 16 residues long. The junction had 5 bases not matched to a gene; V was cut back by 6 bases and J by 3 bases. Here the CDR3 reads CASRTGLAGGEETQYF. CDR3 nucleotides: TGTGCCAGCAGAACCGGACTAGCGGGGGGGGAAGAGACCCAGTACTTC.

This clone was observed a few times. In DNA form, the CDR3 reads TGTGCCAGCAGCTTTAACGGGGACGAGCAGTACTTC. It encodes CASSFNGDEQYF. The chain uses TRBV11-2 and TRBJ2-7; possible D gene TRBD2, 5 bases. CDR1 and CDR2 (germline): SGHAT, FQNNGV. The V end lost 3 bases, the J end lost 5 bases, and 8 bases lay between the germline ends. The CDR3 covers 12 residues.

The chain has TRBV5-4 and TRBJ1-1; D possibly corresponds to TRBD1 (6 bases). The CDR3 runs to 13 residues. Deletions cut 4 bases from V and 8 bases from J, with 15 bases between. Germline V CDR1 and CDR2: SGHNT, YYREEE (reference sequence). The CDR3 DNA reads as TGTGCCAGCAGCCCCTCGACCGGGACAGAAGCTTTCTTT. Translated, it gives CASSPSTGTEAFF.

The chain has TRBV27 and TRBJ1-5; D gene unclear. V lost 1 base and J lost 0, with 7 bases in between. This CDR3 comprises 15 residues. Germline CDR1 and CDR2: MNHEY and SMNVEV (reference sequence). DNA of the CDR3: TGTGCCAGCAGTTTATTTCGGGGTAGCAATCAGCCCCAGCATTTT. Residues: CASSLFRGSNQPQHF.

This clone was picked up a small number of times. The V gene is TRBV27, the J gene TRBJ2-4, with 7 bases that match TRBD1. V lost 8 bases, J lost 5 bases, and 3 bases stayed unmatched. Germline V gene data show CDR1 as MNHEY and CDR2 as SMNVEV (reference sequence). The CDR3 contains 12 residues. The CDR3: CASRGQENIQYF. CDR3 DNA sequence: TGTGCCAGCCGAGGACAGGAAAACATTCAGTACTTC.

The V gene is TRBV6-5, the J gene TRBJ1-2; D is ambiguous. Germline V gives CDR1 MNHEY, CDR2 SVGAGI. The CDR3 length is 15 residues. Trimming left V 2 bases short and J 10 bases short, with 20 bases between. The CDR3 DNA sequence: TGTGCCAGCAGTTACGATCCTCGTGCCAGTGTAACCTACACCTTC. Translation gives CASSYDPRASVTYTF.

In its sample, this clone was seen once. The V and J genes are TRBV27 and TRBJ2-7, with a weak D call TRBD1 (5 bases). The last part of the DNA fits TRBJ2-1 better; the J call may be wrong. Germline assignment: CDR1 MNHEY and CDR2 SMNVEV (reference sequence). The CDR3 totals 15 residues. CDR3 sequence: CASSLGQGWNYEQFF. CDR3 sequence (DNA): TGTGCCAGCAGTTTGGGGCAGGGCTGGAACTATGAGCAGTTCTTC.

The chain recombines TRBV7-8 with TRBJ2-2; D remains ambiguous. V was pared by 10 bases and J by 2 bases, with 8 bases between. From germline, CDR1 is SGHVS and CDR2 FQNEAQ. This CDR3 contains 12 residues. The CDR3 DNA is TGTGCCATCCCCATTAACACCGGGGAGCTGTTTTTT. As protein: CAIPINTGELFF.

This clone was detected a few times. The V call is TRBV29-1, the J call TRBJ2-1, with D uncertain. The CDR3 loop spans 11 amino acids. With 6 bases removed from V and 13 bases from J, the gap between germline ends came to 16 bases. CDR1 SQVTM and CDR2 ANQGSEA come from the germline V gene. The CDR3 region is CSVLRRTGQFF. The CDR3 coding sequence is TGCAGCGTCTTAAGGAGAACGGGTCAGTTCTTC.

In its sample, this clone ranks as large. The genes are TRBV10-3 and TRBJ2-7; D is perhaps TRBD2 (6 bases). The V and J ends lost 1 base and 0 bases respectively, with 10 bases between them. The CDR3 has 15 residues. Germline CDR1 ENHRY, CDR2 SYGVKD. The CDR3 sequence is CAISEFRDSSYEQYF. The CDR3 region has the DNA TGTGCCATCAGTGAGTTCCGGGACTCCTCCTACGAGCAGTACTTC.

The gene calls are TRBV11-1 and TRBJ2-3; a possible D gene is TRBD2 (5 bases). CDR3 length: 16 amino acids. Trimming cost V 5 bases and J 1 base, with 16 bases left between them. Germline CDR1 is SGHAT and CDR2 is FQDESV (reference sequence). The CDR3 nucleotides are TGTGCCAGCAGCCATCTCGGAGGTCGCGGCACAGATACGCAGTATTTT. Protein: CASSHLGGRGTDTQYF. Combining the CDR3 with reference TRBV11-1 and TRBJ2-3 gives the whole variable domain EAEVAQSPRYKITEKSQAVAFWCDPISGHATLYWYRQILGQGPELLVQFQDESVVDDSQLPKDRFSAERLKGVDSTLKIQPAELGDSAMYLCASSHLGGRGTDTQYFGPGTRLTVL.

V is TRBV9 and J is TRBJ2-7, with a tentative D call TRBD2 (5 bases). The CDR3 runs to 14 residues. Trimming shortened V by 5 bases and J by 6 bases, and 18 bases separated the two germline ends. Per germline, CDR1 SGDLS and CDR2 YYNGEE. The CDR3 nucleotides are TGTGCCAGCAGAGGCGTACCAGAGGGTACCGAGCAGTACTTC. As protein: CASRGVPEGTEQYF.

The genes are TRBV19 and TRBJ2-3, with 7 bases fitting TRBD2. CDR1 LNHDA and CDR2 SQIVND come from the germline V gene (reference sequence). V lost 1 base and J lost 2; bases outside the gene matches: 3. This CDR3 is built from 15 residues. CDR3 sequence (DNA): TGTGCCAGTAGTATAGCGGGGGGAAACACAGATACGCAGTATTTT. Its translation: CASSIAGGNTDTQYF.

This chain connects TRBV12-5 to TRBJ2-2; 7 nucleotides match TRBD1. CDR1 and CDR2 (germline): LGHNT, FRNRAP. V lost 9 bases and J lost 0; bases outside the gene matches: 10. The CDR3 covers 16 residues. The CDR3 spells CARPIQTGSNTGELFF. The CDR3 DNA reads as TGTGCTAGACCCATCCAGACAGGGTCGAACACCGGGGAGCTGTTTTTT.